The 17 T cell receptor beta chains below come from one sample, sequenced in a study of blood T cell repertoires in COVID-19. Sequenced by immunoSEQ multiplex PCR; TCRdb stores in-frame clones only, minus some. The repertoire consists of 270,000 or so clones, with about four fifths occurring once and the leading ten covering 8% to 9.5%. Sequenced input: peripheral blood. These receptors were collected from a woman aged 45 to 65 who had recovered from COVID-19.

There are a few counts of this clone. The genes are TRBV4-1 and TRBJ1-3, with 8 bases identical to TRBD1. This CDR3 contains 16 residues. The J segment lost 3 bases and the V segment lost 0 bases, leaving 4 bases of the junction unmatched. Germline V gene data show CDR1 as MGHRA and CDR2 as YSYEKL. Here the CDR3 reads CASSQDWGQVGNTIYF. The CDR3 region has the DNA TGCGCCAGCAGCCAAGATTGGGGACAGGTTGGAAACACCATATATTTT.

This clone appeared a single time. J is TRBJ1-5 and V is TRBV29-1; 10 bases are shared with TRBD1. Germline V gene data show CDR1 as SQVTM and CDR2 as ANQGSEA. The CDR3 has 13 residues. The V segment lost 7 bases and the J segment 3 bases; nucleotides outside the gene matches: 3. This chain's CDR3 is CSGGQGFNQPQHF. The CDR3 DNA reads as TGCAGCGGGGGACAGGGGTTCAATCAGCCCCAGCATTTT.

V is TRBV28 and J is TRBJ2-3; 9 nucleotides align to TRBD1. V lost 6 bases to trimming and J lost 1 base; unmatched junction nucleotides: 11. The germline V gene encodes CDR1 MDHEN and CDR2 SYDVKM. This CDR3 is 17 amino acids long. CDR3 in DNA: TGTGCCAGCAGAAGCTACAGGGGGCGCGGGGGCACAGATACGCAGTATTTT. It encodes CASRSYRGRGGTDTQYF.

The rearrangement uses TRBV4-1 and TRBJ1-5; D is ambiguous. The CDR3 is 14 amino acids. CDR1 and CDR2 (germline): MGHRA, YSYEKL. Trimming left V 8 bases short and J 0 bases short, with 11 bases between. The CDR3 bases are TGCGCCAGCGGGGAGCCCAATAGCAATCAGCCCCAGCATTTT. Its translation: CASGEPNSNQPQHF.

The chain employs TRBV4-3 and TRBJ2-7; D not certain. V was cut by 3 bases and J by 0 bases, with 6 bases left in between. Germline assignment: CDR1 LGHNA and CDR2 YSLEER. The length of the CDR3 is 13 residues. CDR3 bases: TGCGCCAGCAGCCAGACACGCTCCTACGAGCAGTACTTC. Protein product: CASSQTRSYEQYF.

The genes are TRBV27 and TRBJ2-7; 7 bases are a match to TRBD1. The CDR3 has 13 residues. Germline values: CDR1 MNHEY, CDR2 SMNVEV (reference sequence). Losses at the gene ends were 6 bases for V and 2 bases for J; bases not matched to a gene: 4. CDR3 sequence reads: CASSRDSTYEQYF. The CDR3 DNA follows: TGTGCCAGCAGCCGGGACAGCACCTACGAGCAGTACTTC.

The chain has TRBV7-6 and TRBJ2-7; tentatively, D is TRBD2 (6 bases). The ends were cut back, 1 base at V and 2 bases at J, with 12 bases in the middle. Looked up from germline, CDR1 is SGHVS and CDR2 is FNYEAQ. This CDR3 is built from 15 residues. CDR3 bases: TGTGCCAGCAGCTTAGAAGCGGGTAGTACCTACGAGCAGTACTTC. Amino acid sequence: CASSLEAGSTYEQYF.

The chain carries TRBV2 and TRBJ1-1; tentatively, D is TRBD1 (5 bases). Between the trimmed V and J ends, which lost 8 bases and 4 bases, there was a span of 14 bases. CDR1 SNHLY and CDR2 FYNNEI come from the germline V gene. The CDR3 loop spans 13 amino acids. The CDR3 is CASGAGHPTEAFF. CDR3 sequence (DNA): TGTGCCAGCGGGGCCGGACACCCCACTGAAGCTTTCTTT.

The J gene is TRBJ1-1, the V gene TRBV7-9; D uncertain. Trimming removed 6 bases from V and 5 bases from J, with 13 bases in between. This CDR3 spans 13 amino acids. Germline CDR1 and CDR2: SEHNR and FQNEAQ (reference sequence). This chain's CDR3 is CASSLLESTEAFF. The CDR3 nucleotides read TGTGCCAGCAGTTTACTCGAGTCGACTGAAGCTTTCTTT.

The chain is built from TRBV7-3 and TRBJ2-7; D might be TRBD2 (5 bases). The germline CDR1 and CDR2 sequences are SGHTA and FQGTGA. This CDR3 is built from 13 residues. Trimming cost V 5 bases and J 2 bases, with 10 bases left between them. This CDR3 is CASSTGTTYEQYF. CDR3 nucleotides: TGTGCCAGCAGCACGGGAACAACCTACGAGCAGTACTTC.

Here the CDR3 reads CASSLSLAGSETQYF. In DNA form, the CDR3 reads TGCGCCAGCAGCTTGAGTCTAGCGGGATCAGAGACCCAGTACTTC. The chain carries TRBV5-1 and TRBJ2-5; 9 bases are a match to TRBD2. This CDR3 spans 15 amino acids. Trimming at V came to 1 base and at J to 4 bases, leaving 5 bases not matched to a gene. The germline CDR1 and CDR2 sequences are SGHRS and YFSETQ.

The rearrangement uses TRBV7-6 and TRBJ2-2; 13 nucleotides match TRBD2. With V trimmed by 2 bases and J by 4 bases, 7 bases remained unmatched. The CDR3 length is 18 residues. Germline assignment: CDR1 SGHVS and CDR2 FNYEAQ. This CDR3 reads CASSLRTSGGGGTGELFF. Here the CDR3 DNA reads TGTGCCAGCAGCTTACGCACTAGCGGGGGGGGAGGCACCGGGGAGCTGTTTTTT.

V is TRBV20-1 and J is TRBJ2-3; possibly TRBD1 for D (6 bases). With 3 bases removed from V and 5 bases from J, the gap between germline ends came to 9 bases. Germline CDR1 reads DFQATT; CDR2 reads SNEGSKA (reference sequence). CDR3 length: 12 residues. CDR3 region: CSASRGIDTQYF. DNA of the CDR3: TGCAGTGCTAGTAGGGGGATAGATACGCAGTATTTT.

V is TRBV29-1 and J is TRBJ2-1; 10 bases match TRBD2. CDR1 is SQVTM, CDR2 ANQGSEA, per germline. V trimming: 2 bases; J trimming: 8 bases; junction bases outside the gene matches: 9. This CDR3 has 15 amino acids. CDR3 nucleotides: TGCAGCGTTGAAAGTAGAAGCGGGGGGGCGTATGAGCAGTTCTTC. Encoded protein: CSVESRSGGAYEQFF.

The chain employs TRBV28 and TRBJ2-3; TRBD2 agrees at 8 bases. This CDR3 is 15 amino acids long. Looked up from germline, CDR1 is MDHEN and CDR2 is SYDVKM. V trimming: 2 bases; J trimming: 8 bases; junction bases outside the gene matches: 9. DNA for the CDR3: TGTGCCAGCAGTTTAGGCGGGAGGACTTACGTTACGCAGTATTTT. It yields the protein CASSLGGRTYVTQYF.

The chain recombines TRBV7-2 with TRBJ1-5; weak D call: TRBD1 (6 bases). The CDR3 loop spans 16 amino acids. The V end lost 1 base, the J end lost 6 bases, and 16 bases lay between the germline ends. Germline CDR1 and CDR2: SGHTA and FQGNSA. In nucleotides, the CDR3 is TGTGCCAGCAGCTTAGGAGGCCAGGGGTACGGTCAGCCCCAGCATTTT. Amino acids: CASSLGGQGYGQPQHF.

By share, this clone counts as medium-sized. V is TRBV28 and J is TRBJ2-2; TRBD2 aligns across 12 bases. CDR1 and CDR2 (germline): MDHEN, SYDVKM. The CDR3 is made up of 16 amino acids. The V and J ends lost 7 bases and 6 bases, in that order; junction bases with no gene match: 9. CDR3: CASKRGTSGPSGELFF. The CDR3 coding sequence is TGTGCCAGCAAACGAGGGACTAGCGGGCCCTCCGGGGAGCTGTTTTTT. Combining the CDR3 with reference TRBV28 and TRBJ2-2 gives the whole variable domain DVKVTQSSRYLVKRTGEKVFLECVQDMDHENMFWYRQDPGLGLRLIYFSYDVKMKEKGDIPEGYSVSREKKERFSLILESASTNQTSMYLCASKRGTSGPSGELFFGEGSRLTVL.